The 3 T cell receptor beta chains below all came from one sample that was sequenced in a study of control samples from healthy donors and cancer patients. Sequenced by immunoSEQ multiplex PCR; TCRdb stores in-frame clones only, minus some. Of some 120,000 clones listed, 88% are singletons. Sequencing was done on a sample of blood. The receptors shown here come from a woman in her 70s in good health.

The chain carries TRBV2 and TRBJ2-7; no clear D. This CDR3 has 15 amino acids. CDR1 SNHLY and CDR2 FYNNEI come from the germline V gene. The V end was cut by 2 bases, the J end by 2 bases, with 13 bases between. The CDR3 reads CASSERRLTPYEQYF. CDR3 nucleotide sequence: TGTGCCAGCAGTGAACGGCGCTTAACCCCCTACGAGCAGTACTTC.

This chain links TRBV5-1 with TRBJ1-1, with D unresolved. Germline CDR1 reads SGHRS; CDR2 reads YFSETQ. This CDR3 has 13 amino acids. The V end was cut by 0 bases, the J end by 0 bases, with 3 bases between. The CDR3 bases are TGCGCCAGCAGCTTGGGGCTGAACACTGAAGCTTTCTTT. This translates into CASSLGLNTEAFF.

This sequence joins TRBV21-1 and TRBJ1-1. TRBV21-1 represents a pseudogene. The CDR3 contains 12 residues. The CDR3 loop reads CASSKANTEAFF. Here the CDR3 DNA reads TGTGCCAGCAGCAAAGCAAACACTGAAGCTTTCTTT.